This T cell receptor (beta chain) stems from a study of vaccination effects on CD4 cells after COVID-19. Germline V gene data show CDR1 as KGHSH and CDR2 as LQKENI. This CDR3 has 14 amino acids. Trimming cost V 6 bases and J 5 bases, with 14 bases left between them. Here immunoSEQ multiplex PCR was the method, and the copy in TCRdb shows in-frame clones only, minus some. Of tens of thousands of clones listed, just under 75% are singletons. Cultured cells yielded isolated CD4+ T cells after 10 days. As their vaccination, participants received two doses of either BNT162b2 or mRNA-1273. Half the medium was replaced with IL-2 medium on days 3 and 7. Regarding this clone: Its antigen remains unknown.

This TCR came from a human donor who received a COVID-19 vaccine. The specimen comprised CD4+ T cells from PBMCs cultured without peptide, sampled after COVID-19 vaccination. The chain combines TRBV18 with TRBJ1-5; D possibly corresponds to TRBD1 (6 bases). Written as DNA, the CDR3 is TGTGCCAGCTCTCCGGGACACGGCGATCAGCCCCAGCATTTT. The encoded protein is CASSPGHGDQPQHF.